Below are 14 T cell receptor beta chains sequenced from a single sample in a study of tumor and adjacent non-tumor tissue in lung cancer. Three rounds of nested PCR, following a modified ARM-PCR protocol, produced the TCRbeta library. TCRdb re-called the multiplex PCR reads through MiXCR, storing one row per CDR3 protein. The data hold 70,000 to 90,000 distinct CDR3 sequences, with roughly 80% observed a single time. No cell sorting was done before RNA was extracted from the tissue. Sample: lung tumor tissue. The origin of the receptors is a woman in her forties or fifties with non-small cell lung cancer.

As to this clonotype: This likely comes from a read error, as the CDR3 has no conserved phenylalanine or tryptophan at its end. It is unclear where the CDR3 begins or ends on the DNA, so no DNA is shown, and the CDR3 is as TCRdb lists it. J is TRBJ2-7 and V is TRBV11-2; the D call in the table, TRBD2, was not verified against the DNA. The CDR3 totals 14 residues, both ends included. The V gene's germline CDR1 is SGHAT and CDR2 FQNNGV. The CDR3 loop reads CASSLLAGGYEHYL.

This clonotype occurred once. The chain combines TRBV6-5 with TRBJ1-1, with a weak D call TRBD1 (5 bases). The CDR3 extends over 13 amino acids. Germline assignment: CDR1 MNHEY and CDR2 SVGAGI. Trimming stripped 4 bases from V and 7 bases from J, with 13 bases between. CDR3 residues: CASSFRQFSEAFF. CDR3 nucleotide sequence: TGTGCCAGCAGTTTCCGACAGTTCAGTGAAGCTTTCTTT.

The chain has TRBV20-1 and TRBJ1-1; D remains ambiguous. Germline V gene sequence: CDR1 DFQATT, CDR2 SNEGSKA (reference sequence). Trimming cost V 7 bases and J 0 bases, with 15 bases left between them. This CDR3 has 14 residues. CDR3: CSVSPTDLNTEAFF. CDR3 nucleotide sequence: TGCAGTGTTTCACCTACCGACTTGAACACTGAAGCTTTCTTT.

The chain is built from TRBV2 and TRBJ1-1; 8 nucleotides line up with TRBD1. Germline V gene sequence: CDR1 SNHLY, CDR2 FYNNEI. The CDR3 has 11 residues. The CDR3, as DNA: TGTATCAACAATGGACAGGGTGAAGCTTTCTTT. Translation gives CINNGQGEAFF.

This clonotype was seen a single time. The V gene is TRBV5-1, the J gene TRBJ2-1, with D maybe TRBD1 (5 bases). From germline, CDR1 is SGHRS and CDR2 YFSETQ. The V gene lost 5 bases and the J gene lost 10 bases, with 25 bases spanning the gap. This CDR3 is 16 amino acids long. CDR3 amino acids: CASRQRIGPTDREQFF. For the CDR3, the DNA is TGCGCCAGCAGGCAACGCATAGGGCCCACAGACAGAGAGCAGTTCTTC.

A note on this clonotype: The junction shows a germline mismatch at one end, possibly a read error. This chain connects TRBV6-1 to TRBJ1-5; D is ambiguous. Germline V gene lookup returns CDR1 MNHNS and CDR2 SASEGT. The CDR3 has 12 amino acids. CDR3 sequence (DNA): TGTGTCAGCAGTAATAGCAATCAGCCCCACCATTTT. Its translation: CVSSNSNQPHHF.

Only one count was recorded for this clonotype. A junction end diverges from the germline sequence, so it may reflect a read error. The chain couples TRBV20-1 to TRBJ2-2; D is perhaps TRBD2 (5 bases). Germline CDR1 and CDR2: DFQATT and SNEGSKA (reference sequence). CDR3 length: 16 residues. The CDR3 DNA reads TGCAGTGCCACCCCGATTGTGATTCTTGGCGCCGGGGAGCTGCTATTT. This codes for CSATPIVILGAGELLF.

A remark on this clonotype: Relative to the germline gene, one junction end is altered; a read error may explain this. The genes are TRBV12-3 or TRBV12-4 and TRBJ2-3; 8 bases line up with TRBD1. This CDR3 is built from 14 residues. The CDR3 DNA sequence: TGTGCCTGTAGCATACGACAGGGGACAGATACGCATTATTTT. Translated, it gives CACSIRQGTDTHYF.

As to this clonotype: One end of the junction fails to match germline, which may point to a read error. The chain is built from TRBV28 and TRBJ1-5; no clear D. The CDR3 consists of 14 residues. CDR1 MDHEN and CDR2 SYDVKM come from the germline V gene. The CDR3 sequence: CASSQHSFNQPQHF. As DNA, the CDR3 is TGTGCAAGCAGCCAGCACAGCTTTAATCAGCCCCAGCATTTT.

The chain joins TRBV20-1 to TRBJ2-5, with D possibly matching TRBD2 (5 bases). Germline V gene data show CDR1 as DFQATT and CDR2 as SNEGSKA (reference sequence). V gave up 7 bases and J gave up 7 bases, with 13 bases separating them. The CDR3 runs to 11 residues. In DNA form, the CDR3 reads TGCAGTGTTGAGGGCCGGGGGACCCAGTACTTC. Translated: CSVEGRGTQYF.

This clonotype came up a few times. The rearrangement uses TRBV11-2 and TRBJ2-1, with 7 bases matching TRBD2. The V and J ends lost 7 bases and 8 bases, in that order; junction bases with no gene match: 5. CDR3 length equals 12 residues. The germline gives CDR1 SGHAT, CDR2 FQNNGV. Here the CDR3 DNA reads TGTGCCAGCACGGGACTACCCGATGAGCAGTTCTTC. Translation gives CASTGLPDEQFF.

Relative to its sample, this clonotype is medium-sized. This rearrangement joins TRBV28 to TRBJ2-3; D may be TRBD2 (6 bases). Looked up from germline, CDR1 is MDHEN and CDR2 is SYDVKM. The V gene lost 5 bases and the J gene lost 2 bases, with 14 bases spanning the gap. This CDR3 has 15 residues. The CDR3 DNA sequence: TGTGCCAGCAGTCCCCCTAGCGCACTCACAGATACGCAGTATTTT. It yields the protein CASSPPSALTDTQYF.

Only a few counts were recorded for this clonotype. A much larger clonotype is one base distant, so this may be a read error. This chain connects TRBV5-8 to TRBJ2-3, with TRBD2 matching 12 bases. CDR3 length equals 16 residues. CDR1 is SGHTS, CDR2 YDEGEE, per germline. The junction had 5 bases not matched to a gene; V was cut back by 4 bases and J by 2 bases. CDR3 coding DNA: TGTGCCAGCAGCACGGGACTAGCGGGTAACACAGATACGCAGTATTTT. It yields the protein CASSTGLAGNTDTQYF.

Worth noting for this clonotype: The junction and the germline gene differ at one end; a read error may be behind it. V is TRBV29-1 and J is TRBJ2-7; 10 bases are shared with TRBD1. Germline V gene data show CDR1 as SQVTM and CDR2 as ANQGSEA. The CDR3 totals 14 residues. The CDR3 protein is CSASTGGKPYEQYF. The CDR3 DNA follows: TGCAGCGCGTCGACAGGGGGCAAACCCTACGAGCAGTATTTC.